These T cell receptor beta chains were read from a single sample in a study of CD8 T cells in ankylosing spondylitis. MiXCR was run by TCRdb on the 5' RACE reads, yielding one entry per CDR3 protein. The sample includes under 850,000 distinct CDR3 sequences, roughly 19% of them seen just once. Specimen: blood, either unsorted or a sorted T cell fraction (not recorded which). Source of these receptors: a male donor with ankylosing spondylitis. Both conserved end residues are part of each CDR3. D genes are given only for firm matches. Size values are once, few and many counts, or a class for expanded clones, and some rows have none.

j_call	clone_size	v_call	d_call	cdr3_aa	cdr3_nt
TRBJ2-1	NA	TRBV6-1	NA	CASSAWPTGLYYNEQFF	TGTGCCAGCTCAGCTTGGCCTACAGGTCTCTATTACAATGAGCAGTTCTTC
TRBJ2-5	NA	TRBV5-1	NA	CASSLAPGVQETQYF	TGCGCCAGCAGCTTAGCCCCGGGCGTTCAAGAGACCCAGTACTTC
TRBJ2-1	NA	TRBV7-4	NA	CASNMRADSSYNEQFF	TGTGCCAGCAACATGAGAGCGGACAGCTCCTACAATGAGCAGTTCTTC
TRBJ2-1	few	TRBV27	NA	CASSPLLSLLVYNEQFF	TGTGCCAGCAGTCCCTTACTTTCACTCCTTGTATACAATGAGCAGTTCTTC
TRBJ2-1	NA	TRBV7-2	NA	CASSLANGGNEQFF	TGTGCCAGCAGCTTAGCCAACGGGGGCAATGAGCAGTTCTTC
TRBJ2-7	few	TRBV11-2	NA	CASSPPRPGSYEQYF	TGTGCCAGCAGCCCGCCCCGGCCGGGTTCCTACGAGCAGTACTTC
TRBJ1-3	few	TRBV14	NA	CASSQVVTSGNTIYF	TGTGCCAGCAGCCAAGTGGTTACCTCTGGAAACACCATATATTTT
TRBJ1-4	few	TRBV19	TRBD1	CASSRSATGVEKLFF	TGTGCCAGTAGTCGCTCCGCGACAGGGGTTGAAAAACTGTTTTTT
TRBJ2-1	NA	TRBV20-1	NA	CSASPRRGEQFF	TGCAGTGCTAGTCCCAGGCGGGGTGAGCAGTTCTTC
TRBJ2-1	few	TRBV20-1	NA	CSARDLRGSTQFF	TGCAGTGCTAGAGATCTCCGGGGGAGTACGCAGTTCTTC
TRBJ1-1	NA	TRBV7-9	NA	CASSLVSLLCGTEAFF	TGTGCCAGCAGCTTAGTTTCCCTCCTTTGTGGCACTGAAGCTTTCTTT
TRBJ1-1	NA	TRBV20-1	TRBD1	CSAQDRMSNTEAFF	TGCAGTGCCCAGGACAGGATGTCGAACACTGAAGCTTTCTTT
TRBJ2-1	few	TRBV12-3/TRBV12-4	NA	CASRGLPPGNEQFF	TGTGCCAGCAGGGGGCTCCCGCCTGGCAATGAGCAGTTCTTC
TRBJ1-1	few	TRBV11-2	TRBD1	CASSLYGQAPTEAFF	TGTGCCAGCAGCTTATACGGACAGGCTCCGACTGAAGCTTTCTTT
TRBJ2-5	NA	TRBV4-1	NA	CASSYRPGSETQYF	TGCGCCAGCAGCTATCGTCCCGGCAGCGAGACCCAGTACTTC
TRBJ2-7	few	TRBV7-2	TRBD1	CASSPGGTGIREQYF	TGTGCCAGCAGCCCTGGGGGGACAGGGATCCGCGAGCAGTACTTC
TRBJ1-1	many	TRBV29-1	TRBD1	CSVGDRAWTEAFF	TGCAGCGTTGGGGACAGGGCATGGACTGAAGCTTTCTTT